This T cell receptor (beta chain) was observed in a study of blood T cell repertoires in COVID-19 (dated by TCRdb to about 2020). In terms of the full investigation: The collaborator samples originated in the United States, Italy and Spain and spanned the acute and convalescent phases of COVID-19. Where available, HLA class I and class II types were taken from metadata supplied by the sample provider and were not determined by assay-based typing. The repertoires were released in a freely available public database intended as a resource for research on the immune response to SARS-CoV-2. Samples came from the ongoing ImmuneRACE study (first 160 participants) plus 1,254 subjects from 6 global collaborators. Subjects who had been exposed to COVID-19, were actively infected with it, or had recovered from it provided the deeply sampled blood TCRbeta repertoires that made up the dataset. A de-identified subject ID, COVID-19 status, age in years and sex were almost always included in the sample metadata. The prospective study material was composed of cDNA or gDNA derived from T cells, B-cell-depleted T cells, or PBMCs. Results and caveats for the whole study, not just this receptor: The amount of clinical and demographic metadata varied by source and participant and was provided uncurated.

The collaborating institutions used their own protocols to collect whole blood in K2EDTA tubes. For TCRbeta analysis, collaborator samples were shipped as frozen whole blood, as isolated PBMCs, or as DNA extracted from either sample type. From the cysteine through the phenylalanine, the CDR3 covers 14 amino acids. CDR3 DNA only is kept here, 42 bases in frame from base 1. CDR1 and CDR2 were assigned from the germline V gene (reference sequence) as SEHNR and FQNEAQ. V is trimmed back by 5 bases and J by 3 bases, and the junction contains 7 bases that no gene match accounts for. TCRbeta CDR3 regions were amplified from genomic DNA using the immunoSEQ Assay, a bias-controlled multiplex PCR. From the authors' description of their analysis: The number of nucleated cells in each sample was estimated from the amplification of reference gene primers within the assay. To quantify the absolute abundance of each unique TCRbeta CDR3 rearrangement, sequence reads were collapsed and filtered. Productive Simpson clonality was computed per sample as the square root of Simpson's diversity index over productive rearrangements. The source is immuneACCESS, and TCRdb retained only in-frame sequences with V and J called. Part of the clones is not carried over; for the studies checked, unresolved V genes explain less than half of this, and the remainder is unexplained. The D gene and trimming were derived from the DNA, and the V and J assignments and clone size from that table. Counted in this sample were 15,000 to 20,000 clones; around nine tenths of them appeared once. The ten most abundant clones make up 8.5% to 10% of the sample.

This clone turned up a few times. Its cognate antigen has yet to be identified. Base qualities are not at hand, and no much larger clone is one base apart. This sequence originates from a man aged 40-49 years with active COVID-19. What was sequenced was peripheral blood. The V and J segments used are TRBV7-9 and TRBJ2-7; 7 central bases correspond to TRBD1. The CDR3 protein sequence reads: CASSPRGQNYEQYF. The nucleotide sequence is given as TGTGCCAGCAGCCCACGGGGACAGAACTACGAGCAGTACTTC.